The 7 T cell receptor beta chains presented below share a single source sample, sequenced in a study of molecular identifiers for immune sequencing clone quantification. MiXCR was run by TCRdb on the PCR reads, yielding one entry per CDR3 protein. Here the sample spans around 470,000 distinct CDR3 sequences, about a fifth being singletons. Sequencing used naive CD8+ T cells from blood, with Jurkat cell RNA spiked in. Subset denoted: FACS-sorted CD8+CD4-CCR7+CD45RA+ naive T cells. The receptors shown here come from a human donor in good health. Some libraries in this study had Jurkat cell RNA spiked in.

This clonotype has only a few counts. The chain recombines TRBV4-3 with TRBJ2-7, with D unclear. Germline V gives CDR1 LGHNA, CDR2 YSLEER. The CDR3 is 15 residues long. Between the trimmed V and J ends, which lost 0 bases and 3 bases, there was a span of 12 bases. The CDR3 region is CASSQERRLDYEQYF. The CDR3 bases are TGCGCCAGCAGCCAAGAGAGGCGCCTAGACTACGAGCAGTACTTC.

Worth noting for this clonotype: A single base separates this from a much larger clone, so it may be a read error. The chain recombines TRBV4-3 with TRBJ2-6, with a tentative D call TRBD2 (5 bases). Trimming cost V 8 bases and J 0 bases, with 23 bases left between them. The CDR3 sequence is 19 residues long. Germline-derived CDR1 and CDR2 are LGHNA and YSLEER. CDR3 DNA: TGCGCCAGCCGCCGCAGTGTTTTTGTAGGGAGCTCTGGGGCCAACGTCCTGACTTTC. This translates into CASRRSVFVGSSGANVLTF.

V and J are TRBV6-6 and TRBJ1-6, with D possibly being TRBD1 (5 bases). V was cut by 2 bases and J by 0 bases, with 11 bases left in between. Per germline, CDR1 MNHNY and CDR2 SVGAGI (reference sequence). This CDR3 is built from 17 residues. DNA of the CDR3: TGTGCCAGCAGTTACCTCCGGCAGGGCTCCTATAATTCACCCCTCCACTTT. Amino acids: CASSYLRQGSYNSPLHF.

This clonotype was detected a few times. The V gene is TRBV11-2, the J gene TRBJ2-3, with D perhaps TRBD1 (5 bases). Germline CDR1 reads SGHAT; CDR2 reads FQNNGV. The V end lost 6 bases, the J end lost 0 bases, and 13 bases lay between the germline ends. This CDR3 contains 15 residues. The CDR3 spells CASSQGISSTDTQYF. As DNA, the CDR3 is TGTGCCAGCAGTCAGGGTATATCTAGCACAGATACGCAGTATTTT.

Concerning this clonotype: A much more abundant neighbour one base away suggests this may be a read error. This chain connects TRBV28 to TRBJ2-3, with 9 bases matching TRBD2. The CDR3 sequence is 15 residues long. CDR1 is MDHEN and CDR2 is SYDVKM in the germline V gene. The CDR3 here is CASREREEGTDTLYF. The CDR3 DNA reads as TGTGCCAGCAGGGAGCGGGAGGAGGGTACAGATACGCTGTATTTT.

This clonotype has only a few counts. This sequence joins TRBV20-1 and TRBJ2-7; no firm D call. This CDR3 has 15 amino acids. Trimming shortened V by 6 bases and J by 0 bases, and 18 bases separated the two germline ends. Germline-derived CDR1 and CDR2 are DFQATT and SNEGSKA (reference sequence). In DNA form, the CDR3 reads TGCAGTGCCATCAACTCCCGAGATTCCTCCTACGAGCAGTACTTC. This sequence encodes CSAINSRDSSYEQYF.

The sample holds many counts of this clonotype. V and J are TRBV20-1 and TRBJ1-5; D uncertain. Trimming removed 0 bases from V and 6 bases from J, with 12 bases in between. Germline V CDR1 and CDR2: DFQATT, SNEGSKA (reference sequence). This CDR3 is 14 amino acids long. The CDR3 DNA follows: TGCAGTGCTAGAGATAGCGGGGTAGGTCAGCCCCAGCATTTT. It is translated as CSARDSGVGQPQHF.